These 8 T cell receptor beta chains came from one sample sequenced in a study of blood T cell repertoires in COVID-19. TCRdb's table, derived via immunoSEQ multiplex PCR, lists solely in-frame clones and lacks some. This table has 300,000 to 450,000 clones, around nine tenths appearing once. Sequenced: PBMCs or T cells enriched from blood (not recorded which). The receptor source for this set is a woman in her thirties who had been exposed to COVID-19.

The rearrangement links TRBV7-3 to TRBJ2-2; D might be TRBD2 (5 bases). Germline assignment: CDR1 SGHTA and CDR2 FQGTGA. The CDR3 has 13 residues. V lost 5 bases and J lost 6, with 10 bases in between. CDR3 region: CASSRRTAGELFF. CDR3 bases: TGTGCCAGCAGCAGGAGGACGGCCGGGGAGCTGTTTTTT.

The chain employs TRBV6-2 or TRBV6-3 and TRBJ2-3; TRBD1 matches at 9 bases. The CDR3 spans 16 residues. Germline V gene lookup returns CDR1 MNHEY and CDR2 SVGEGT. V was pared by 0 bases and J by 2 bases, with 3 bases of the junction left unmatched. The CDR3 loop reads CASSYSGTGHTDTQYF. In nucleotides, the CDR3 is TGTGCCAGCAGTTACTCCGGGACAGGGCACACAGATACGCAGTATTTT.

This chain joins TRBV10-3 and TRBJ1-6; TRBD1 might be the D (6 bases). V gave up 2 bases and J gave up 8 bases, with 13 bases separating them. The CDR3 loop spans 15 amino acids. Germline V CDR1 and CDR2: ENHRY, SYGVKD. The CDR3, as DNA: TGTGCCATCAGTGAGGTGGGGGCAGGCGATTCACCCCTCCACTTT. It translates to CAISEVGAGDSPLHF.

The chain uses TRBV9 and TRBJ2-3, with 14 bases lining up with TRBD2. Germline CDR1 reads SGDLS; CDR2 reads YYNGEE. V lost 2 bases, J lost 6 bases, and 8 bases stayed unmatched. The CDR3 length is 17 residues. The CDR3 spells CASSVPGTSGSGDTQYF. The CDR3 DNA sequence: TGTGCCAGCAGCGTCCCCGGGACTAGCGGGAGTGGGGATACGCAGTATTTT.

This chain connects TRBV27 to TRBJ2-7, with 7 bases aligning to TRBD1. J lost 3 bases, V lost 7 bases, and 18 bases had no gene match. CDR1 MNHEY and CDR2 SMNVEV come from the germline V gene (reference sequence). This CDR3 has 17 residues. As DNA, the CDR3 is TGTGCCAGCAATCCTACCCCCGGGATCCGGGACAGCTACGAGCAGTACTTC. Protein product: CASNPTPGIRDSYEQYF.

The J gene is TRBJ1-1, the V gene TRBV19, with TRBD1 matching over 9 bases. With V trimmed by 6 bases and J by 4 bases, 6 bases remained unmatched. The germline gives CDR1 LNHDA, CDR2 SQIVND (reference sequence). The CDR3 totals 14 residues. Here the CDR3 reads CASSQRTGATEAFF. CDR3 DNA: TGTGCCAGTAGCCAAAGGACAGGGGCCACTGAAGCTTTCTTT.

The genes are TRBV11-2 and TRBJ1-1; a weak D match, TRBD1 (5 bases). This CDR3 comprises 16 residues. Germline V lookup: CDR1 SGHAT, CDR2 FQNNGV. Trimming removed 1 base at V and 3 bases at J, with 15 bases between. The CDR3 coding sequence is TGTGCCAGCAGCTTAGGTGCGGGGCTCGGCGACACTGAAGCTTTCTTT. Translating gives CASSLGAGLGDTEAFF.

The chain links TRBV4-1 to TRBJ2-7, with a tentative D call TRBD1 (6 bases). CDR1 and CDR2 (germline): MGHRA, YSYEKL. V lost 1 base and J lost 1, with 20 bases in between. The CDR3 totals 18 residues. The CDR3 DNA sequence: TGCGCCAGCAGCCAAGGACTCGAGGGTTCAGGGGCGTCCTACGAGCAGTACTTC. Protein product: CASSQGLEGSGASYEQYF.